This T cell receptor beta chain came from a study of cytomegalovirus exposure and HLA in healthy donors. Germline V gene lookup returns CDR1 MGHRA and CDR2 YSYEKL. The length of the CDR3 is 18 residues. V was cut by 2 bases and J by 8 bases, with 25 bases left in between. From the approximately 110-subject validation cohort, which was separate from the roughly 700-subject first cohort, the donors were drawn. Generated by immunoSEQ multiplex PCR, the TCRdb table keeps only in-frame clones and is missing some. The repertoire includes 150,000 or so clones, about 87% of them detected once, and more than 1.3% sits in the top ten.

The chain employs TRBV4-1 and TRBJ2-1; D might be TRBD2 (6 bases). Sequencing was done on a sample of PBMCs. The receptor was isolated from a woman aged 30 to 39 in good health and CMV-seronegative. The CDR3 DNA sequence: TGCGCCAGCAGCCAACCCACAAACACGGGGCGAACGGGGGATGAGCAGTTCTTC. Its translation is CASSQPTNTGRTGDEQFF.